This TCR beta chain was documented in a study of regulatory T cells in long-lasting Graves disease. Overall study results and limits: The persistent group shared roughly 2,700 public clonotypes, more than the approximately 1,000 shared by new patients.

The CDR3 totals 15 residues. The germline CDR1 and CDR2 sequences are LNHDA and SQIVND (reference sequence). Trimming left V 3 bases short and J 1 base short, with 11 bases between. Time point noted: newly diagnosed GD, antithyroid drugs for less than 3 months. With RNA extracted from PBMCs as input, the TCR library was made. Sequencing libraries for TCR beta were prepared with iRepertoire HTBI primers and Arm-PCR of CDR3 regions. TCRdb recomputed calls from the multiplex PCR reads with MiXCR, one row per CDR3 protein. Of roughly 610,000 distinct CDR3 sequences listed, 16% are singletons. Details on this clonotype: Antigen specificity is unknown.

These data were also filed under a second study, of T cells in Graves' hyperthyroidism and ophthalmopathy. As that report states: Absent ophthalmopathy progression within 18 months defined stable Graves' hyperthyroidism. TCR CDR3 regions were first amplified by RT-PCR with HTBI primers. Stable hyperthyroidism was separated from ophthalmopathy by a model based on 13 V-J features.

The TCR sequence derives from a man younger than 30 with Graves disease. Material: peripheral blood mononuclear cells (PBMCs), obtained at new diagnosis, from a patient treated with antithyroid drugs. This sequence joins TRBV19 and TRBJ2-3, with D uncertain. The CDR3 nucleotides are TGTGCCAGTAGTATTGGAGACTTACGCACAGATACGCAGTATTTT. Its protein is CASSIGDLRTDTQYF.